What follows are 31 T cell receptor beta chains derived from one specimen sequenced in a study of blood T cell repertoires in COVID-19. This table comes from immunoSEQ multiplex PCR, and its TCRdb copy is limited to in-frame clones, with some not included. The sample includes 150,000 to 200,000 clones, 80% to 90% of them seen just once. Sequencing was performed on peripheral blood. The receptors come from a woman of 80 years or more with COVID-19, enrolled during active disease.

The J gene is TRBJ2-3, the V gene TRBV18; 7 bases agree with TRBD1. CDR3 size: 15 residues. J lost 1 base, V lost 3 bases, and 4 bases had no gene match. Germline values: CDR1 KGHSH, CDR2 LQKENI. The CDR3 region is CASSPRTGRTDTQYF. The DNA of the CDR3 is TGTGCCAGCTCACCGAGGACAGGCCGCACAGATACGCAGTATTTT.

V gene TRBV6-5 combines with J gene TRBJ1-6; D may be TRBD1 (5 bases). V was trimmed by 8 bases and J by 10 bases, leaving 15 bases between them. The CDR3 contains 13 residues. The V gene's germline CDR1 is MNHEY and CDR2 SVGAGI. CDR3 nucleotide sequence: TGTGCCAGCGCTGGGGGAGGGCACTCACCCCTCCACTTT. Protein sequence: CASAGGGHSPLHF.

V and J are TRBV7-2 and TRBJ2-1; a possible D gene is TRBD2 (6 bases). The CDR3 contains 15 residues. V lost 7 bases to trimming and J lost 0 bases, with 13 bases between them. The germline V gene encodes CDR1 SGHTA and CDR2 FQGNSA. The DNA for the CDR3 is TGTGCCAGCACCGCGGGCGGGGTCTCCTACAATGAGCAGTTCTTC. It yields the protein CASTAGGVSYNEQFF.

The V and J genes are TRBV6-5 and TRBJ2-4; D is possibly TRBD2 (6 bases). The length of the CDR3 is 14 residues. Germline CDR1 MNHEY, CDR2 SVGAGI. V was trimmed by 5 bases and J by 0 bases, leaving 8 bases between them. DNA for the CDR3: TGTGCCAGCAGTCCGGGACTAGCCAAAAACATTCAGTACTTC. This encodes CASSPGLAKNIQYF.

This clone was found a few times. V is TRBV7-9 and J is TRBJ2-7, with a tentative D call TRBD2 (6 bases). The CDR3 runs 14 residues. The V end was cut by 6 bases, the J end by 5 bases, with 17 bases between. Per the germline V gene, CDR1 is SEHNR and CDR2 is FQNEAQ (reference sequence). In DNA form, the CDR3 reads TGTGCCAGCAGGTCGTTGATCGGCGGGGACGAGCAGTACTTC. Amino acid sequence: CASRSLIGGDEQYF.

J is TRBJ2-1 and V is TRBV19, with TRBD2 as a possible D gene (6 bases). CDR3 length: 13 amino acids. Germline CDR1 LNHDA, CDR2 SQIVND (reference sequence). Trimming stripped 4 bases from V and 7 bases from J, with 11 bases between. CDR3 DNA sequence: TGTGCCAGTAGTAGGGGGGTTAGGAATGAGCAGTTCTTC. This translates into CASSRGVRNEQFF.

The V and J genes are TRBV10-3 and TRBJ1-5; the match to TRBD1 covers 7 bases. CDR1 is ENHRY, CDR2 SYGVKD, per germline. J gave up 5 bases and V 6 bases, and 4 bases lay outside the gene matches. This CDR3 contains 13 residues. This chain's CDR3 is CAISRDRDQPQHF. The CDR3 DNA follows: TGTGCCATCAGCCGGGACAGAGATCAGCCCCAGCATTTT.

The CDR3 coding sequence is TGTGCCAGCAGCTTAGAGGGTGGGCTAGCGGGAGTACAAGGAGAGACCCAGTACTTC. This encodes CASSLEGGLAGVQGETQYF. V gene TRBV7-4 combines with J gene TRBJ2-5, with 10 nucleotides matching TRBD2. The V gene end was trimmed by 1 base and the J gene end by 4 bases; junction bases not matched to a gene: 15. From germline, CDR1 is SGHVT and CDR2 SQSDAQ. The CDR3 has 19 residues.

The chain employs TRBV19 and TRBJ2-1, with 11 bases lining up with TRBD2. Germline CDR1 reads LNHDA; CDR2 reads SQIVND (reference sequence). Trimming took 4 bases from V and 4 from J; bases not matched to a gene: 6. The CDR3 is made up of 16 amino acids. DNA of the CDR3: TGTGCCAGTAGTACAACCGGGACTAGCGGATACAATGAGCAGTTCTTC. As protein: CASSTTGTSGYNEQFF.

V and J are TRBV6-5 and TRBJ1-1; D remains unclear. CDR3 size: 13 residues. With 8 bases removed from V and 0 bases from J, the gap between germline ends came to 10 bases. Looked up from germline, CDR1 is MNHEY and CDR2 is SVGAGI. CDR3 loop: CASGLTVNTEAFF. The CDR3 bases are TGTGCCAGCGGTCTAACAGTGAACACTGAAGCTTTCTTT.

J is TRBJ2-5 and V is TRBV5-1, with unresolved D. Trimming shortened V by 3 bases and J by 5 bases, and 11 bases separated the two germline ends. Germline CDR1 is SGHRS and CDR2 is YFSETQ. The CDR3 length is 13 residues. CDR3 region: CASSSHIAETQYF. The DNA of the CDR3 is TGCGCCAGCAGCTCTCATATCGCGGAGACCCAGTACTTC.

The rearrangement links TRBV11-2 to TRBJ2-1, with 8 bases aligning to TRBD2. Germline-derived CDR1 and CDR2 are SGHAT and FQNNGV. J gave up 0 bases and V 4 bases, and 8 bases lay outside the gene matches. The CDR3 sequence is 17 residues long. CDR3 sequence reads: CASSWRLAGRSYNEQFF. The CDR3 DNA reads TGTGCCAGCAGCTGGAGATTAGCGGGGCGCTCCTACAATGAGCAGTTCTTC. Together with reference TRBV11-2 and TRBJ2-1, the CDR3 gives the full variable domain: EAGVAQSPRYKIIEKRQSVAFWCNPISGHATLYWYQQILGQGPKLLIQFQNNGVVDDSQLPKDRFSAERLKGVDSTLKIQPAKLEDSAVYLCASSWRLAGRSYNEQFFGPGTRLTVL.

This clone was observed a few times. This rearrangement joins TRBV27 to TRBJ2-2, with 13 bases identical to TRBD2. Trimming at V came to 5 bases and at J to 9 bases, leaving 12 bases not matched to a gene. Germline values: CDR1 MNHEY, CDR2 SMNVEV (reference sequence). The CDR3 is 17 amino acids. CDR3: CASSRLTSGGGLRELFF. CDR3 bases: TGTGCCAGCAGTCGCCTCACTAGCGGGGGGGGGCTGCGGGAGCTGTTTTTT.

The chain has TRBV11-3 and TRBJ1-2; D ambiguous. The CDR3 contains 13 residues. Trimming pared 0 bases from V and 2 bases from J, leaving 4 bases between. The V gene's germline CDR1 is SGHNT and CDR2 YENEEA. The CDR3 protein is CASSLDRNYGYTF. The CDR3, as DNA: TGTGCCAGCAGCTTAGACAGGAACTATGGCTACACCTTC.

The chain has TRBV6-6 and TRBJ2-1; 7 positions match TRBD1. Per the germline V gene, CDR1 is MNHNY and CDR2 is SVGAGI (reference sequence). The V segment lost 2 bases and the J segment 6 bases; nucleotides outside the gene matches: 7. The CDR3 sequence is 15 residues long. CDR3 amino acids: CASSYRDSRVNEQFF. The CDR3 DNA reads as TGTGCCAGCAGTTACCGGGACAGCAGGGTCAATGAGCAGTTCTTC.

The chain couples TRBV18 to TRBJ1-2, with a possible D match to TRBD1 (5 bases). Germline CDR1 is KGHSH and CDR2 is LQKENI. V gave up 4 bases and J gave up 3 bases, with 12 bases separating them. This CDR3 region has 14 residues. The chain's CDR3 is CASSRTRTYYGYTF. CDR3 DNA sequence: TGTGCCAGCTCACGGACAAGGACCTACTATGGCTACACCTTC.

The genes are TRBV7-2 and TRBJ1-1; possible D gene TRBD1, 5 bases. Per germline, CDR1 SGHTA and CDR2 FQGNSA. This CDR3 has 13 residues. V was trimmed by 6 bases and J by 6 bases, leaving 14 bases between them. The CDR3 region is CASRNTGTPEAFF. Here the CDR3 DNA reads TGTGCCAGCAGAAACACAGGTACCCCTGAAGCTTTCTTT.

The V call is TRBV27, the J call TRBJ2-1; 10 bases match TRBD1. Germline V gene lookup returns CDR1 MNHEY and CDR2 SMNVEV (reference sequence). The V segment lost 0 bases and the J segment 12 bases; nucleotides outside the gene matches: 2. The CDR3 extends over 13 amino acids. CDR3 protein: CASSLSTGGPQFF. CDR3 DNA sequence: TGTGCCAGCAGTTTATCGACAGGGGGCCCGCAGTTCTTC.

The chain recombines TRBV6-2 or TRBV6-3 with TRBJ2-5, with TRBD2 as a possible D gene (5 bases). The V end lost 6 bases, the J end lost 5 bases, and 16 bases lay between the germline ends. Germline assignment: CDR1 MNHEY and CDR2 SVGEGT. The CDR3 has 14 amino acids. The CDR3 sequence is CASSPTSEVETQYF. The CDR3 region has the DNA TGTGCCAGCAGCCCCACTTCGGAGGTGGAGACCCAGTACTTC.

The chain employs TRBV5-5 and TRBJ1-2, with D perhaps matching TRBD1 (5 bases). The CDR3 is made up of 13 amino acids. Germline CDR1 reads SGHKS; CDR2 reads YYEKEE (reference sequence). V dropped 4 bases and J dropped 8 bases, with 15 bases sitting between them. CDR3 sequence: CASSGTLVGGYTF. CDR3 in DNA: TGTGCCAGCAGCGGGACTTTAGTGGGGGGCTACACCTTC.

The sample holds one count of this clone. The chain recombines TRBV7-8 with TRBJ2-7; TRBD2 aligns across 11 bases. V lost 5 bases, J lost 4 bases, and 4 bases stayed unmatched. Germline CDR1 SGHVS, CDR2 FQNEAQ. CDR3 length: 14 amino acids. Here the CDR3 DNA reads TGTGCCAGCAGCAGTAGCGGGGGGGCGTACGAGCAGTACTTC. Translation: CASSSSGGAYEQYF.

The chain employs TRBV10-3 and TRBJ1-1, with D perhaps TRBD1 (5 bases). Looked up from germline, CDR1 is ENHRY and CDR2 is SYGVKD. The V and J ends lost 3 bases and 4 bases respectively, with 18 bases between them. This CDR3 contains 16 residues. This chain's CDR3 is CAISDISQGMGTEAFF. For the CDR3, the DNA is TGTGCCATCAGTGACATCTCTCAGGGTATGGGCACTGAAGCTTTCTTT.

This clone was observed many times. The chain recombines TRBV7-9 with TRBJ2-1; 14 bases line up with TRBD2. Germline V gives CDR1 SEHNR, CDR2 FQNEAQ (reference sequence). The CDR3 consists of 16 residues. V shed 5 bases, J shed 8 bases, and the junction held 8 bases outside the gene matches. CDR3 region: CASSPGTSGSGDEQFF. CDR3 DNA: TGTGCCAGCAGCCCCGGGACTAGCGGGAGTGGAGATGAGCAGTTCTTC.

This clone was seen only a few times. The V gene is TRBV18, the J gene TRBJ1-4, with 7 positions matching TRBD1. The CDR3 is 13 amino acids. Germline CDR1 reads KGHSH; CDR2 reads LQKENI. Unmatched junction bases numbered 0, after V lost 2 bases and J lost 6 bases. CDR3 region: CASSPGTDEKLFF. The CDR3 bases are TGTGCCAGCTCACCAGGGACAGATGAAAAACTGTTTTTT.

The chain recombines TRBV14 with TRBJ2-3, with 7 bases aligning to TRBD1. J was trimmed by 4 bases and V by 0 bases; bases with no gene match: 7. Germline values: CDR1 SGHDN, CDR2 FVKESK. This CDR3 is 16 amino acids long. The CDR3 DNA reads as TGTGCCAGCAGCCAAGAGGGGAACAGGGGATCAGATACGCAGTATTTT. As protein: CASSQEGNRGSDTQYF.

This sequence joins TRBV7-9 and TRBJ2-3, with TRBD2 identical over 8 bases. Per germline, CDR1 SEHNR and CDR2 FQNEAQ (reference sequence). The CDR3 has 16 amino acids. The junction had 4 bases not matched to a gene; V was cut back by 0 bases and J by 2 bases. Here the CDR3 DNA reads TGTGCCAGCAGCTTAGCAGCGGGGGCGATCACAGATACGCAGTATTTT. It codes for CASSLAAGAITDTQYF.

The chain couples TRBV4-1 to TRBJ2-3; TRBD1 is a possible D gene (5 bases). CDR3 size: 15 residues. The V gene's germline CDR1 is MGHRA and CDR2 YSYEKL. Trimming cost V 3 bases and J 2 bases, with 12 bases left between them. The DNA of the CDR3 is TGCGCCAGCAGCCACCAGGGCGCAACCACAGATACGCAGTATTTT. This gives the protein CASSHQGATTDTQYF.

The rearrangement links TRBV3-1 (or the pseudogene TRBV3-2) to TRBJ2-1; TRBD1 matches at 7 bases. V trimming: 3 bases; J trimming: 8 bases; junction bases outside the gene matches: 4. This CDR3 contains 13 residues. Germline V CDR1 and CDR2: LGHDT, YNNKEL (reference sequence). The CDR3 nucleotides are TGTGCCAGCAGCCATTACGACAGGGATGAGCAGTTCTTC. Protein product: CASSHYDRDEQFF.

V is TRBV5-1 and J is TRBJ1-6, with 7 positions matching TRBD1. CDR1 is SGHRS, CDR2 YFSETQ, per germline. This CDR3 has 15 amino acids. Trimming took 2 bases from V and 7 from J; bases not matched to a gene: 6. CDR3 DNA: TGCGCCAGCAGCTTCGGCGGGGACAGAAATTCACCCCTCCACTTT. Translated, it gives CASSFGGDRNSPLHF.

V and J are TRBV19 and TRBJ1-3; perhaps TRBD1 as D (5 bases). Deletions cut 3 bases from V and 0 bases from J, with 9 bases between. CDR1 is LNHDA and CDR2 is SQIVND in the germline V gene (reference sequence). The CDR3 runs to 15 residues. CDR3 nucleotide sequence: TGTGCCAGTAGTATGTTACAGGCCTCTGGAAACACCATATATTTT. The encoded protein is CASSMLQASGNTIYF.

The rearrangement links TRBV7-2 to TRBJ2-5, with TRBD2 matching 9 bases. CDR1 and CDR2 (germline): SGHTA, FQGNSA. The length of the CDR3 is 18 residues. V lost 2 bases, J lost 5 bases, and 15 bases stayed unmatched. The CDR3 here is CASSLILYAGGAGETQYF. DNA of the CDR3: TGTGCCAGCAGCTTAATCCTCTATGCGGGGGGGGCCGGGGAGACCCAGTACTTC.